This TCR beta chain comes out of a study of blood T cell repertoires in COVID-19. For the study at large: Sites in the United States, Italy and Spain provided acute and convalescent COVID-19 samples. PBMCs, B-cell-depleted T cells, or T cells provided the cDNA or gDNA that made up the material.

This table comes from immunoSEQ multiplex PCR, and its TCRdb copy is limited to in-frame clones, with some not included. Of a few hundred thousand clones detected, roughly 90% appear once; the ten largest clones hold more than 1.5%. Individuals drawn from approximately 22 US areas were roughly 18 to 100 years old. Cohorts were based on clinical histories the participants reported. The ends lost 0 bases at V and 7 bases at J; junction bases unmatched: 8. Germline lookup yields CDR1 LGHDT and CDR2 YNNKEL (reference sequence). This CDR3 comprises 16 residues. The chain carries TRBV3-1 (or the pseudogene TRBV3-2) and TRBJ2-1; 8 bases align to TRBD1. The sequencing input was PBMCs or T cells enriched from blood (not recorded which). This sequence originates from a woman in her fifties or sixties who had recovered from COVID-19. The CDR3 DNA follows: TGTGCCAGCAGCCAAGATTCAGGGGGCGGGTATAATGAGCAGTTCTTC. Amino acids: CASSQDSGGGYNEQFF.